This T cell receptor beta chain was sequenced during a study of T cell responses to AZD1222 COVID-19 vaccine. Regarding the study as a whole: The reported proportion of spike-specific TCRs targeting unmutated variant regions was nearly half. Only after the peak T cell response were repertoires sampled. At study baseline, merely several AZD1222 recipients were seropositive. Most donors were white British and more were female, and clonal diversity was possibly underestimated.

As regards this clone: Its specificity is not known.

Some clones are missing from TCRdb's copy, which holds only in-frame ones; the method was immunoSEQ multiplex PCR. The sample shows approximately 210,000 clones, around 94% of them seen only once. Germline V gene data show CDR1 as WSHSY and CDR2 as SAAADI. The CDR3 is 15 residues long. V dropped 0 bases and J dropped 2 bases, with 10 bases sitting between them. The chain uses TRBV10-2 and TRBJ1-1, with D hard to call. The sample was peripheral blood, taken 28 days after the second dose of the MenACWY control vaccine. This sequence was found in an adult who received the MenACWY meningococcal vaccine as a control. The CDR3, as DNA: TGCGCCAGCAGTGAGTCTGGTGGGATTAACACTGAAGCTTTCTTT. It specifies CASSESGGINTEAFF.